This T cell receptor beta chain was found in a study of PD-L1 blockade in urothelial cancer (dated by TCRdb to about 2017). General notes on the study: Every patient began therapy in the mid-2010s and was given atezolizumab 1,200 mg intravenously every 3 weeks. An ECOG performance status of 0 or 1 was recorded for the patients, and 0 to 3 prior chemotherapy regimens had been received by the patients. Under 30 patients had pretreatment blood TCR-seq, roughly 25 had at least one posttreatment blood collection, and roughly 25 had tumor TCR-seq. Whole exome sequencing and RNA sequencing of pretreatment tumors were performed alongside TCR sequencing in the same patients. The study, an exploratory multi-omic analysis, examined somatic, immune and clinical correlates of response to PD-L1 blockade with atezolizumab in urothelial cancer. About 90% of the 29 patients were males with bladder-origin urothelial cancer, and about two thirds of the roughly 30 reported a prior smoking history. Durable clinical benefit was defined as a progression-free survival longer than 6 months, and TCR features were additionally tested against progression-free survival and overall survival. Durable clinical benefit was achieved by nine patients but not by the remaining 20. Blood samples gave median yields of around 140,000 T cells and approximately 80,000 unique TCRs, along with a median clonality of 0.080. Pretreatment tumor samples and matched peripheral blood, collected serially before and after atezolizumab treatment, underwent TCR sequencing. Blood samples were analyzed 3 weeks after the start of treatment (second dose) and 6 weeks after the start of treatment.

The intended sense of this specimen's time point label: pretreatment peripheral blood. The cohort included roughly 29 patients with locally advanced or metastatic urothelial carcinoma who were treated at Memorial Sloan Kettering on a trial protocol. Peripheral blood mononuclear cells were collected pretreatment and during treatment, at between 1 and 8 total time points per patient. The Qiagen DNeasy Blood extraction kit was used to purify genomic DNA from total PBMCs and tumor samples. PBMCs were collected pretreatment and during treatment, and were isolated and stored as previously described. The CDR1 and CDR2 encoded by the germline V gene (reference sequence) are MNHNY and SVGAGI. The cysteine opens and the phenylalanine closes a CDR3 of 14 amino acids. The DNA shown is the 42-base CDR3, in frame from base 1. V is clipped by 0 bases and J by 1 base, and the sequence between their germline boundaries is 6 bases long.

Results and caveats for the whole study, not just this receptor: Small sample size (n ≈ 30) and many exploratory analyses mean the results are intended to be hypothesis-generating. Patients with durable benefit showed greater expansion of tumor-associated TCR clones in peripheral blood 3 weeks after starting treatment (n ≈ 21, p = 0.022). Improved progression-free and overall survival was found to be associated with pretreatment peripheral blood TCR clonality below the median.

Synthetic TCR analog templates were spiked into each PCR to estimate absolute template abundance from read counts. TCRbeta CDR3 regions were amplified from genomic DNA with bias-controlled V and J gene primers using the immunoSEQ assay. Sequencing of rearranged TCRbeta segments was performed at approximately 20X coverage. Per the authors' processing: Clustering was used to correct sequencing errors, and CDR3s were annotated against IMGT to assign V, D and J genes. Only productive TCRbeta rearrangements were used in downstream analyses, excluding out-of-frame or stop-codon sequences. To compute clonality, Shannon entropy was normalized by the log of the number of unique productive sequences and then subtracted from one. Clones differing between time points or between blood and tumor were identified using Fisher's exact test with Benjamini-Hochberg correction, with an adjusted p below 0.01 applied as the threshold. TCRdb obtained this table from immuneACCESS and retained in-frame rearrangements with V and J assigned. These tables miss some clones; where compared with another copy, unresolved V genes account for less than half of the shortfall, and the remainder is unexplained. The D gene and trimming were derived from the DNA, and the V and J assignments and clone size from that table. The sample includes about 51,000 clones, with more than 70% observed a single time. Roughly 22% of the sample goes to the ten largest clones.

With respect to this clone: The clone's antigen remains unknown. One base away there is no much larger clone; base qualities are not given.

Sequencing was performed on PBMCs, taken around atezolizumab (anti-PD-L1) treatment. The sequence is built from TRBV6-6 and TRBJ1-1, with TRBD1 tentatively as D gene (5 bases match). This receptor was obtained from a man aged 60 to 69 with urothelial cancer. CDR3 reads: CASSYSGGNTEAFF. Here is the DNA: TGTGCCAGCAGTTACTCGGGGGGGAACACTGAAGCTTTCTTT.